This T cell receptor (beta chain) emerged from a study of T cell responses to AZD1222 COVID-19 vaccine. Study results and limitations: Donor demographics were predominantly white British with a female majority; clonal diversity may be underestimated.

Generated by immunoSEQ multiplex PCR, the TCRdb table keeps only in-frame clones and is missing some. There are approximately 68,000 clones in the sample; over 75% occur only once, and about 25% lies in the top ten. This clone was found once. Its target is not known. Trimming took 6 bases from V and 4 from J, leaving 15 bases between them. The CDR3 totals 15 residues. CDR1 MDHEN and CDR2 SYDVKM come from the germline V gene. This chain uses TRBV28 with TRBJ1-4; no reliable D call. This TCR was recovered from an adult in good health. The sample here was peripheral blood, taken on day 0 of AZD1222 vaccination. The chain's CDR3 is CASSSFGQINEKLFF. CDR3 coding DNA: TGTGCCAGCAGCTCCTTTGGCCAGATTAATGAAAAACTGTTTTTT.